This T cell receptor (beta chain) is drawn from a study of chemoradiotherapy in HPV16-positive cancers. V lost 2 bases and J lost 1, with 21 bases in between. The V gene's germline CDR1 is SGHVS and CDR2 FQNEAQ. The CDR3 extends over 18 amino acids. As to this clone: The target antigen is unknown.

The study's findings and limits: In HPV16-positive patients, HPV-responsive T-cell expansion tracked better recurrence-free survival.

Assay used: immunoSEQ multiplex PCR; TCRdb lists only in-frame clones, some missing. This repertoire shows fewer than 40,000 clones, 92% found once; its top ten account for under 4%. V and J are TRBV7-8 and TRBJ2-7, with D unclear. The input for sequencing was blood, taken from a patient who underwent chemoradiotherapy. The source is a human donor with HPV-associated anogenital cancer. CDR3 sequence: CASSLYVGFNLGSYEQYF. The DNA of the CDR3 is TGTGCCAGCAGCTTATATGTGGGATTCAATTTGGGGTCCTACGAGCAGTACTTC.